Following are 23 T cell receptor beta chains from one sample sequenced in a study of blood T cell repertoires in COVID-19. Sequenced by immunoSEQ multiplex PCR; TCRdb stores in-frame clones only, minus some. The table has tens of thousands of clones, approximately 84% seen once. Specimen: peripheral blood. The receptors originated from a man aged 45-60 years with acute or convalescent COVID-19.

This chain uses TRBV2 with TRBJ1-6; tentative D call: TRBD1 (6 bases). Germline V gene data show CDR1 as SNHLY and CDR2 as FYNNEI. The CDR3 has 14 amino acids. V lost 5 bases, J lost 6 bases, and 11 bases lay in between. CDR3 sequence: CASSPWTVNSPLHF. The CDR3 DNA follows: TGTGCCAGCAGTCCCTGGACAGTTAATTCACCCCTCCACTTT.

This chain links TRBV18 with TRBJ2-2; no reliable D call. Trimming pared 1 base from V and 3 bases from J, leaving 3 bases between. In germline, CDR1 is KGHSH, CDR2 LQKENI. The CDR3 spans 13 residues. This chain's CDR3 is CASSPRDTGELFF. In DNA form, the CDR3 reads TGTGCCAGCTCACCACGCGACACCGGGGAGCTGTTTTTT.

V and J are TRBV7-2 and TRBJ2-7, with TRBD2 identical over 10 bases. The ends lost 5 bases at V and 7 bases at J; junction bases unmatched: 5. CDR3 size: 13 residues. Germline V CDR1 and CDR2: SGHTA, FQGNSA. The CDR3 DNA reads as TGTGCCAGCAGCCCTCGAGCGGGGGGGGAGCAGTACTTC. Its protein product is CASSPRAGGEQYF.

The chain has TRBV19 and TRBJ1-1; 7 bases map to TRBD1. The CDR3 spans 14 residues. Germline V gene data show CDR1 as LNHDA and CDR2 as SQIVND (reference sequence). The J segment lost 5 bases and the V segment lost 6 bases, leaving 9 bases of the junction unmatched. The CDR3 protein is CASRPDRVQTEAFF. The CDR3, as DNA: TGTGCCAGTAGACCTGACAGGGTACAAACTGAAGCTTTCTTT.

This clone is medium-sized by share. The V gene is TRBV3-1 (or the pseudogene TRBV3-2), the J gene TRBJ2-7; D might be TRBD2 (5 bases). V was trimmed by 4 bases and J by 0 bases, leaving 16 bases between them. The germline CDR1 and CDR2 sequences are LGHDT and YNNKEL (reference sequence). The CDR3 length is 16 residues. CDR3 sequence reads: CASSRLGSVSSYEQYF. The CDR3 region has the DNA TGTGCCAGCAGCCGCCTAGGGAGCGTGAGCTCCTACGAGCAGTACTTC.

This chain links TRBV7-9 with TRBJ2-3; D is uncertain. CDR1 SEHNR and CDR2 FQNEAQ come from the germline V gene (reference sequence). Trimming left V 6 bases short and J 3 bases short, with 7 bases between. The CDR3 covers 12 residues. The CDR3 nucleotides are TGTGCCAGCAGGCGAAGTACAGATACGCAGTATTTT. Residues: CASRRSTDTQYF.

The V and J genes are TRBV29-1 and TRBJ2-5; TRBD1 might be the D (6 bases). The CDR3 covers 13 residues. Germline lookup yields CDR1 SQVTM and CDR2 ANQGSEA. V lost 4 bases, J lost 0 bases, and 9 bases lay in between. This chain's CDR3 is CSVGRTDQETQYF. CDR3 sequence (DNA): TGCAGCGTTGGAAGGACAGACCAAGAGACCCAGTACTTC.

The chain combines TRBV24-1 with TRBJ1-1; D not resolved. The V and J ends lost 0 bases and 4 bases respectively, with 5 bases between them. CDR1 KGHDR and CDR2 SFDVKD come from the germline V gene. This CDR3 is built from 13 residues. CDR3: CATSDLGSTEAFF. The CDR3 nucleotides are TGTGCCACCAGTGATTTGGGGAGCACTGAAGCTTTCTTT.

V usage is TRBV28 and J usage is TRBJ2-1; the D is unclear. The CDR3 sequence is 14 residues long. The V gene's germline CDR1 is MDHEN and CDR2 SYDVKM. V dropped 10 bases and J dropped 2 bases, with 15 bases sitting between them. The CDR3 reads CATTHPRAYNEQFF. The CDR3 DNA reads TGTGCCACTACGCACCCTCGAGCCTACAATGAGCAGTTCTTC.

This clone showed up just once. V usage is TRBV11-2 and J usage is TRBJ2-7, with 14 nucleotides matching TRBD2. The CDR3 is made up of 16 amino acids. After removal of 1 base from V and 4 bases from J, the junction contained 3 bases not matched to a gene. Germline CDR1 and CDR2: SGHAT and FQNNGV. CDR3 in DNA: TGTGCCAGCAGCTTAGGTGGGACTAGCGGGAGATACGAGCAGTACTTC. Encoded protein: CASSLGGTSGRYEQYF.

The chain is built from TRBV2 and TRBJ1-4; 9 bases match TRBD1. Germline-derived CDR1 and CDR2 are SNHLY and FYNNEI. This CDR3 comprises 16 residues. V was pared by 6 bases and J by 5 bases, with 10 bases of the junction left unmatched. CDR3 region: CASRGGTGSRNEKLFF. CDR3 DNA: TGTGCCAGCAGGGGGGGGACAGGGAGTAGGAATGAAAAACTGTTTTTT.

The chain has TRBV9 and TRBJ1-6, with 7 positions matching TRBD1. Germline CDR1 and CDR2: SGDLS and YYNGEE. The CDR3 covers 15 residues. After removal of 2 bases from V and 7 bases from J, the junction contained 6 bases not matched to a gene. In nucleotides, the CDR3 is TGTGCCAGCAGCGTCGATCTGACAGGGAATTCACCCCTCCACTTT. Its translation is CASSVDLTGNSPLHF.

The J gene is TRBJ2-1, the V gene TRBV15, with 7 positions matching TRBD2. The germline V gene has CDR1 LNHNV and CDR2 YYDKDF (reference sequence). The CDR3 loop spans 16 amino acids. V trimming: 5 bases; J trimming: 0 bases; junction bases outside the gene matches: 7. The CDR3 nucleotides are TGTGCCACCAGCTCCCAGCGCGGGAGCTCCTACAATGAGCAGTTCTTC. Protein sequence: CATSSQRGSSYNEQFF.

This clone is a singleton in its sample. V is TRBV9 and J is TRBJ2-7, with TRBD1 as a possible D gene (5 bases). Trimming removed 0 bases from V and 3 bases from J, with 10 bases in between. CDR1 and CDR2 (germline): SGDLS, YYNGEE. The CDR3 has 14 residues. The CDR3 protein is CASSVGQGFYEQYF. CDR3 nucleotides: TGTGCCAGCAGCGTAGGGCAGGGCTTCTACGAGCAGTACTTC.

The gene calls are TRBV7-3 and TRBJ1-5; D may be TRBD1 (5 bases). The V gene lost 5 bases and the J gene lost 7 bases, with 12 bases spanning the gap. CDR3 length equals 13 residues. Per germline, CDR1 SGHTA and CDR2 FQGTGA. The CDR3, as DNA: TGTGCCAGCAGCAGGAGGGGATACCAGCCCCAGCATTTT. This translates into CASSRRGYQPQHF.

V gene TRBV7-8 combines with J gene TRBJ2-3; tentatively, D is TRBD1 (5 bases). The V gene lost 1 base and the J gene lost 0 bases, with 5 bases spanning the gap. Germline lookup yields CDR1 SGHVS and CDR2 FQNEAQ. The CDR3 is 14 residues long. CDR3 in DNA: TGTGCCAGCAGCTTAGGGACAAGCACAGATACGCAGTATTTT. As protein: CASSLGTSTDTQYF.

The V and J genes are TRBV9 and TRBJ2-7; a possible D gene is TRBD1 (5 bases). Deletions cut 3 bases from V and 4 bases from J, with 14 bases between. This CDR3 is 14 amino acids long. Germline CDR1 and CDR2: SGDLS and YYNGEE. The CDR3 DNA is TGTGCCAGCAGCGCCGGACAATCCGGGTACGAGCAGTACTTC. Residues: CASSAGQSGYEQYF.

V usage is TRBV7-2 and J usage is TRBJ2-3; possibly TRBD2 for D (6 bases). V gave up 1 base and J gave up 8 bases, with 13 bases separating them. The CDR3 consists of 14 residues. Germline V gives CDR1 SGHTA, CDR2 FQGNSA. CDR3 residues: CASSLEGTGTTQYF. The CDR3 DNA sequence: TGTGCCAGCAGCTTAGAGGGGACTGGAACTACGCAGTATTTT.

The chain carries TRBV19 and TRBJ1-5, with 9 bases fitting TRBD1. Germline CDR1 is LNHDA and CDR2 is SQIVND (reference sequence). The CDR3 loop spans 14 amino acids. V lost 7 bases, J lost 2 bases, and 3 bases stayed unmatched. CDR3 loop: CASTWTGGNQPQHF. CDR3 DNA sequence: TGTGCCAGTACTTGGACAGGGGGCAATCAGCCCCAGCATTTT.

The chain employs TRBV19 and TRBJ2-1; D possibly corresponds to TRBD2 (6 bases). The germline V gene encodes CDR1 LNHDA and CDR2 SQIVND (reference sequence). V was trimmed by 3 bases and J by 2 bases, leaving 11 bases between them. The CDR3 spans 15 residues. DNA of the CDR3: TGTGCCAGTAGTATCGATAGGGAGGCCTACAATGAGCAGTTCTTC. It specifies CASSIDREAYNEQFF.

This clone was recorded only once. The CDR3 here is CASSQDSSGGAPTGELFF. The DNA of the CDR3 is TGTGCCAGCAGCCAAGATTCTAGCGGGGGGGCTCCCACCGGGGAGCTGTTTTTT. The chain carries TRBV3-1 (or the pseudogene TRBV3-2) and TRBJ2-2; the match to TRBD2 covers 12 bases. This CDR3 spans 18 amino acids. Trimming at V came to 0 bases and at J to 4 bases, leaving 6 bases not matched to a gene. From germline, CDR1 is LGHDT and CDR2 YNNKEL (reference sequence).

This chain links TRBV9 with TRBJ1-1; perhaps TRBD1 as D (5 bases). The CDR3 covers 15 residues. The V end lost 3 bases, the J end lost 0 bases, and 12 bases lay between the germline ends. Germline CDR1 reads SGDLS; CDR2 reads YYNGEE. CDR3 nucleotide sequence: TGTGCCAGCAGCGCAACATGGGGCATGAACACTGAAGCTTTCTTT. Its protein is CASSATWGMNTEAFF.

The rearrangement uses TRBV28 and TRBJ2-7; perhaps TRBD2 as D (5 bases). Germline V gene data show CDR1 as MDHEN and CDR2 as SYDVKM. V lost 2 bases to trimming and J lost 9 bases, with 11 bases between them. The CDR3 covers 12 residues. The CDR3: CASSLRGLRQYF. As DNA, the CDR3 is TGTGCCAGCAGTTTACGAGGACTCAGGCAGTACTTC.